This T cell receptor beta chain emerged from a study of regulatory T cells in long-lasting Graves disease. For the study at large: Graves' patients, diagnosed recently, had received antithyroid drugs under 3 months.

Sample time point: newly diagnosed GD, antithyroid drugs for less than 3 months. There was RNA extracted from PBMCs, and the TCR library was made from it. With iRepertoire HTBI primers and Arm-PCR of CDR3 regions, TCR beta libraries were built. MiXCR was run by TCRdb on the multiplex PCR reads, yielding one entry per CDR3 protein. Of almost 450,000 distinct CDR3 sequences in the sample, about 17% were seen once. V was trimmed by 4 bases and J by 5 bases, leaving 11 bases between them. Germline values: CDR1 SEHNR, CDR2 FQNEAQ (reference sequence). There are 13 residues in the CDR3. In addition, the sample was reused for a study of T cells in Graves' hyperthyroidism and ophthalmopathy. That investigation notes: Lactation, pregnancy, other autoimmune disease or uncontrolled infection excluded patients. Most thyroid clonotypes that were expanded above 0.001 also turned up in blood.

This chain joins TRBV7-9 and TRBJ2-5; D might be TRBD1 (5 bases). The source was peripheral blood mononuclear cells (PBMCs), collected at new diagnosis, from a patient treated with antithyroid drugs. The source is a woman aged 25 to 39 with Graves disease. The CDR3 bases are TGTGCCAGCAGCTACAGACAGCTCGAGACCCAGTACTTC. This codes for CASSYRQLETQYF.